The 13 T cell receptor beta chains below come from one sample, sequenced in a study of human T cells and chemical hapten exposure. As for time point: pre-sensitization, week 0. Treatment defined: therapeutic diphenylcyclopropenone sensitization with weekly scalp DPC. TCRdb re-derived calls from the RACE reads in MiXCR, one entry per CDR3 protein. This sample carries some 70,000 distinct CDR3 sequences, approximately 11% of them seen once, and the ten largest clones take 5% to 5.5%. This specimen consisted of whole blood, obtained in connection with sensitization to the hapten diphenylcyclopropenone (DPC). These receptors came from a woman aged 50 to 65 with alopecia areata. Some clones in this sample may be carry-over from other donors' samples.

This clonotype was seen a few times. V gene TRBV9 combines with J gene TRBJ2-5; TRBD2 matches at 7 bases. Trimming removed 4 bases from V and 4 bases from J; junction bases left unmatched: 13. The CDR3 covers 16 residues. CDR1 and CDR2 (germline): SGDLS, YYNGEE. The CDR3 sequence: CASSPSSRRERETQYF. As DNA, the CDR3 is TGTGCCAGCAGCCCCTCCTCTCGGCGGGAGCGAGAGACCCAGTACTTC. The full variable domain, rest sourced from reference TRBV9 and TRBJ2-5, is DSGVTQTPKHLITATGQRVTLRCSPRSGDLSVYWYQQSLDQGLQFLIQYYNGEERAKGNILERFSAQQFPDLHSELNLSSLELGDSALYFCASSPSSRRERETQYFGPGTRLLVL.

A few counts support this clonotype. The rearrangement links TRBV7-2 to TRBJ2-5; D uncertain. Trimming took off 4 bases at V and 1 base at J, with 10 bases between the two ends. This CDR3 spans 14 amino acids. Germline values: CDR1 SGHTA, CDR2 FQGNSA. CDR3 loop: CASSSGPSQETQYF. CDR3 nucleotide sequence: TGTGCCAGCAGCTCGGGCCCGTCCCAAGAGACCCAGTACTTC.

The sample holds a few counts of this clonotype. The rearrangement links TRBV7-6 to TRBJ2-5; D gene ambiguous. Per germline, CDR1 SGHVS and CDR2 FNYEAQ. The CDR3 spans 13 residues. Deletions cut 5 bases from V and 0 bases from J, with 7 bases between. The CDR3 sequence: CASSRGHQETQYF. CDR3 in DNA: TGTGCCAGCAGCCGTGGACACCAAGAGACCCAGTACTTC.

This clonotype was observed at least ten times. V gene TRBV10-2 combines with J gene TRBJ2-3, with TRBD2 matching over 8 bases. Germline-derived CDR1 and CDR2 are WSHSY and SAAADI. With V trimmed by 2 bases and J by 5 bases, 6 bases remained unmatched. The CDR3 loop spans 15 amino acids. CDR3 sequence (DNA): TGCGCCAGCAGTGAGGGAGGGCTAGCGGGAGATACGCAGTATTTT. Translating gives CASSEGGLAGDTQYF.

The CDR3 sequence is CASSSSGTSYYEQYF. The CDR3 coding sequence is TGTGCCAGCAGTTCATCCGGGACTAGTTACTACGAGCAGTACTTC. This chain connects TRBV7-2 to TRBJ2-7; 8 bases line up with TRBD2. Looked up from germline, CDR1 is SGHTA and CDR2 is FQGNSA. J lost 3 bases, V lost 6 bases, and 10 bases had no gene match. The CDR3 consists of 15 residues.

The chain recombines TRBV28 with TRBJ2-3, with no clear D. Germline CDR1 reads MDHEN; CDR2 reads SYDVKM. The germline V and J ends were trimmed by 7 bases and 2 bases, with 13 bases remaining between them. The CDR3 is 14 residues long. The CDR3 region is CASKDEVNTDTQYF. The CDR3 nucleotides are TGTGCCAGCAAAGATGAAGTGAACACAGATACGCAGTATTTT.

V and J are TRBV28 and TRBJ1-1, with no clear D. This CDR3 has 12 residues. The V end was cut by 6 bases, the J end by 4 bases, with 9 bases between. The V gene's germline CDR1 is MDHEN and CDR2 SYDVKM. The CDR3 here is CASSPRLTEAFF. Here the CDR3 DNA reads TGTGCCAGCAGCCCCAGGCTCACTGAAGCTTTCTTT.

V usage is TRBV12-3 or TRBV12-4 and J usage is TRBJ1-6, with D uncertain. Trimming pared 1 base from V and 10 bases from J, leaving 5 bases between. The CDR3 consists of 12 residues. This chain's CDR3 is CASSLVPSPLHF. CDR3 bases: TGTGCCAGCAGTTTAGTCCCCTCACCCCTCCACTTT.

In this sample, this clonotype turned up a few times. The V gene is TRBV7-2, the J gene TRBJ1-1; D is unresolved. Trimming left V 5 bases short and J 10 bases short, with 20 bases between. This CDR3 has 14 residues. The germline CDR1 and CDR2 sequences are SGHTA and FQGNSA. This chain's CDR3 is CASSPPGLGRSAFF. CDR3 nucleotides: TGTGCCAGCAGCCCCCCGGGGTTAGGGCGCTCAGCTTTCTTT.

This clonotype was found a few times. The chain joins TRBV5-4 to TRBJ2-1; 10 positions match TRBD1. The trim removed 4 bases at V and 0 bases at J, leaving 10 bases unmatched. This CDR3 spans 18 amino acids. Germline CDR1 and CDR2: SGHNT and YYREEE (reference sequence). The CDR3 is CASSPRDRGQSSYNEQFF. CDR3 sequence (DNA): TGTGCCAGCAGCCCCCGGGACAGGGGTCAGAGCTCCTACAATGAGCAGTTCTTC. Based on the CDR3 plus reference TRBV5-4 and TRBJ2-1, the full variable domain is ETGVTQSPTHLIKTRGQQVTLRCSSQSGHNTVSWYQQALGQGPQFIFQYYREEENGRGNFPPRFSGLQFPNYSSELNVNALELDDSALYLCASSPRDRGQSSYNEQFFGPGTRLTVL.

The chain employs TRBV6-2 or TRBV6-3 and TRBJ2-4; TRBD2 matches 13 bases. This CDR3 is built from 19 residues. V was clipped by 4 bases and J by 1 base; unmatched bases: 10. Germline CDR1 is MNHEY and CDR2 is SVGEGT. CDR3: CASSSPRLAGGLAKNIQYF. In DNA, the CDR3 is TGTGCCAGCAGTTCCCCGCGACTAGCGGGGGGTCTGGCCAAAAACATTCAGTACTTC.

This clonotype was seen a handful of times. The chain combines TRBV6-5 with TRBJ2-7; TRBD2 aligns across 11 bases. Germline assignment: CDR1 MNHEY and CDR2 SVGAGI. The V segment lost 4 bases and the J segment 4 bases; nucleotides outside the gene matches: 6. The length of the CDR3 is 15 residues. The CDR3 DNA reads as TGTGCCAGCAGTTTGTCTAGCGGGGGGATATACGAGCAGTACTTC. Its translation: CASSLSSGGIYEQYF.

The chain is built from TRBV5-1 and TRBJ1-2; no reliable D call. Trimming removed 1 base from V and 0 bases from J, with 4 bases in between. The CDR3 length is 13 residues. Per germline, CDR1 SGHRS and CDR2 YFSETQ. Here the CDR3 reads CASSLTSNYGYTF. The CDR3 nucleotides read TGCGCCAGCAGCTTGACTTCTAACTATGGCTACACCTTC.